A single sample is the source of the 4 T cell receptor beta chains below, sequenced in a study of blood T cell repertoires in COVID-19. Libraries were prepared by immunoSEQ multiplex PCR; TCRdb keeps only in-frame clonotypes and omits some of them. The top ten hold 25% to 30% of the sample, which has some 78,000 clones, 86% seen once. Sequences were obtained from peripheral blood. These receptors were obtained from a man aged 45-60 years with active or convalescent COVID-19.

The chain carries TRBV5-1 and TRBJ2-7; 9 bases map to TRBD1. This CDR3 comprises 15 residues. J lost 2 bases, V lost 4 bases, and 7 bases had no gene match. Germline loops: CDR1 SGHRS, CDR2 YFSETQ. CDR3 sequence (DNA): TGCGCCAGCAGCCCCGGGACAGGGTACGCCTACGAGCAGTACTTC. Amino acids: CASSPGTGYAYEQYF.

The chain links TRBV24-1 to TRBJ2-7; D might be TRBD2 (5 bases). Germline values: CDR1 KGHDR, CDR2 SFDVKD. V was trimmed by 3 bases and J by 2 bases, leaving 10 bases between them. This CDR3 comprises 14 residues. The CDR3 DNA sequence: TGTGCCACCAGTGATGGTCCGGGAACCTACGAGCAGTACTTC. Its translation: CATSDGPGTYEQYF.

The rearrangement joins TRBV9 to TRBJ2-1; TRBD1 aligns across 7 bases. Trimming removed 1 base from V and 4 bases from J; junction bases left unmatched: 8. Looked up from germline, CDR1 is SGDLS and CDR2 is YYNGEE. The CDR3 consists of 16 residues. The CDR3 coding sequence is TGTGCCAGCAGCGTATTCGACAGGGAAGGGTACAATGAGCAGTTCTTC. Translation: CASSVFDREGYNEQFF.

The chain uses TRBV7-9 and TRBJ1-1, with 7 bases matching TRBD1. CDR3 length: 15 amino acids. Per germline, CDR1 SEHNR and CDR2 FQNEAQ (reference sequence). Losses at the gene ends were 5 bases for V and 3 bases for J; bases not matched to a gene: 9. CDR3 in DNA: TGTGCCAGCAGCAGCGAACAGGGGCCCGACACTGAAGCTTTCTTT. Translating gives CASSSEQGPDTEAFF.